Listed below are T cell receptor beta chains from one sample, sequenced in a study of CD8 T cells in Susac syndrome. Via MiXCR, TCRdb re-called the immunoSEQ multiplex PCR reads, giving one row per CDR3 protein. The table shows about 120,000 distinct CDR3 sequences, with around 90% occurring only once. The material sequenced was CD8+ T cells from PBMCs. The receptors stem from a human donor in good health. The CDR3 runs from the conserved cysteine through the conserved F or W. D genes are given only for firm matches. Not every row has a clone size; where given, it reads once, few, many or a size class.

v_gene	abundance	j_gene	d_gene	CDR3nt	CDR3aa
TRBV7-8	.	TRBJ2-1	.	TGTGCCAGCAGCTTAGGTCCCGGTAGGGGCAATGAGCAGTTCTTC	CASSLGPGRGNEQFF
TRBV20-1	.	TRBJ2-2	.	TGCAGTGCTAGAGAATCAGGGGAAGGGTCCGGGGAGCTGTTTTTT	CSARESGEGSGELFF
TRBV30	once	TRBJ1-2	TRBD1	TGTGCCTGGAGTACAGGGGTTCCTGGCTACACCTTC	CAWSTGVPGYTF
TRBV12-3/TRBV12-4	.	TRBJ2-7	.	TGTGCCAGCAGTGGAGACAACTACGAGCAGTACTTC	CASSGDNYEQYF
TRBV7-3	.	TRBJ2-3	TRBD2	TGTGCCAGCAGCCTGGGGACTAAGGATACGCAGTATTTT	CASSLGTKDTQYF
TRBV6-2/TRBV6-3	.	TRBJ2-1	.	TGTGCCACCTGCCTGAGTGGGACCGACAATGAGCAGTTCTTC	CATCLSGTDNEQFF
TRBV12-3/TRBV12-4	.	TRBJ2-2	TRBD1	TGTGCCAGCAGTTCCCCCGGGACAGGGTTGACCGGGGAGCTGTTTTTT	CASSSPGTGLTGELFF
TRBV6-1	.	TRBJ2-3	TRBD2	TGTGCCAGCAGTCCTCGGACTAGCGGGGGTACAGATACGCAGTATTTT	CASSPRTSGGTDTQYF
TRBV7-2	few	TRBJ2-5	TRBD2	TGTGCCAGCAGCTTAGGGGGACTAGGCGCACAAGAGACCCAGTACTTC	CASSLGGLGAQETQYF
TRBV20-1	once	TRBJ2-3	TRBD2	TGCAGTGCGGAATTCGGGGGGGCCGGGACAGATACGCAGTATTTT	CSAEFGGAGTDTQYF
TRBV6-6	few	TRBJ2-3	.	TGTGCCAGCATCCAAGGGCGAGGGGAACTAACGTCGGCGCAGTATTTT	CASIQGRGELTSAQYF
TRBV12-3/TRBV12-4	once	TRBJ1-3	.	TGTGCCACGACGTGGCACGACACTGGAAACACCATATATTTT	CATTWHDTGNTIYF
TRBV10-1	.	TRBJ2-7	TRBD2	TGCGCCAGCAGTGAGGCTAGCGGATACGAGCAGTACTTC	CASSEASGYEQYF
TRBV14	.	TRBJ2-1	.	TGTGCCAGCAGCCCCAGCGAGTACAATGAGCAGTTCTTC	CASSPSEYNEQFF
TRBV5-6	.	TRBJ1-1	.	TGTGCCAGCAGCTTCGCGTCAGGGTTGGCTTTCTTT	CASSFASGLAFF
TRBV19	few	TRBJ1-1	.	TGTGCCAGTAGTATGGTGAGGGGCAACACTGAAGCTTTCTTT	CASSMVRGNTEAFF
TRBV7-2	.	TRBJ1-4	.	TGTGCCAGCAGCCGAAAGGGCTCGGAAAAACTGTTTTTT	CASSRKGSEKLFF
TRBV10-3	.	TRBJ1-5	TRBD1	TGTGCCATCAGTGAAGGGGGCCCTGGAAATCAGCCCCAGCATTTT	CAISEGGPGNQPQHF
TRBV5-4	few	TRBJ2-5	.	TGTGCCAGCAGCTTTGTGCGGCAAGAGACCCAGTACTTC	CASSFVRQETQYF
TRBV6-2/TRBV6-3	.	TRBJ2-2	.	TGTGCCAGCAGTTACAGGGGCTTGAACACCGGGGAGCTGTTTTTT	CASSYRGLNTGELFF
TRBV18	.	TRBJ1-1	.	TGTGCCAGCTCACCAATCGGGACGGGCATGAACACTGAAGCTTTCTTT	CASSPIGTGMNTEAFF
TRBV5-4	.	TRBJ1-2	TRBD1	TGTGCCAGCAGCTTACGAGAGGACAGGGATGGCTACACCTTC	CASSLREDRDGYTF
TRBV15	.	TRBJ2-3	TRBD2	TGTGCCACCAGCAGTACGCGGGGGGGCCAAGATACGCAGTATTTT	CATSSTRGGQDTQYF
TRBV6-5	.	TRBJ2-2	.	TGTGCCAGCAGATTTAGGACGGTGAACACCGGGGAGCTGTTTTTT	CASRFRTVNTGELFF
TRBV6-6	.	TRBJ1-2	TRBD1	TGTGCCAGCAGTTACTCTCCCGGGACAGGGGGCGGTGGCTACACCTTC	CASSYSPGTGGGGYTF
TRBV7-3	.	TRBJ2-5	.	TGTGCCAGCAGCTTAGGGGCGGGGAACAAAGAGACCCAGTACTTC	CASSLGAGNKETQYF
TRBV6-2/TRBV6-3	.	TRBJ2-6	.	TGTGCCAGCAGTTACTCGTCCGGCTTCTCTGGGGCCAACGTCCTGACTTTC	CASSYSSGFSGANVLTF
TRBV6-2/TRBV6-3	few	TRBJ1-6	.	TGTGCCAGCAGTTACTCTACTTCACCCCTCCACTTT	CASSYSTSPLHF
TRBV6-6	.	TRBJ2-4	.	TGTGCCAGCGGGAAAAACATTCAGTACTTC	CASGKNIQYF
TRBV20-1	few	TRBJ2-7	.	TGCAGTGCTAGAGAAGGGTCCACCTACGAGCAGTACTTC	CSAREGSTYEQYF
TRBV15	.	TRBJ1-3	.	TGTGCCACCAGCAGAGATCAGGTGGCTTCTGGAAACACCATATATTTT	CATSRDQVASGNTIYF
TRBV6-2/TRBV6-3	.	TRBJ2-7	TRBD2	TGTGCCAGCAGCTTAGCGGGTTTGCTCTACGAGCAGTACTTC	CASSLAGLLYEQYF
TRBV4-1	.	TRBJ2-1	.	TGCGCCAGCAGCCAAGCTACAACCTACAATGAGCAGTTCTTC	CASSQATTYNEQFF
TRBV29-1	few	TRBJ2-7	.	TGCAGCGTGATGGTGCCCAGCTCCTACGAGCAGTACTTC	CSVMVPSSYEQYF